This TCR beta chain was identified during a study of vaccination and CD4 T cells after COVID-19. A remark on this clonotype: The antigen remains undetermined.

Cultured CD4+ T-cell DNA underwent Oncomine TCR Beta short-read sequencing. TCRdb independently ran MiXCR on the PCR reads; one entry per CDR3 protein. The sample consists of 14,000 or so distinct CDR3 sequences, less than 30% of them appearing once. The treatment was: approximately 9-day PBMC culture with coronavirus spike peptide pools or control peptides (ViraFEST assay). The CDR3 runs 16 residues. Per germline, CDR1 MNHEY and CDR2 SVGAGI. J gave up 0 bases and V 2 bases, and 6 bases lay outside the gene matches. Specimen: cultured CD4+ T cells from blood. The sequence came from a human donor with COVID-19. The chain links TRBV6-5 to TRBJ1-2, with TRBD1 matching over 7 bases. The CDR3 DNA reads as TGTGCCAGCAGTTACGGCCCGGGACAGCCTAACTATGGCTACACCTTC. Translating it yields CASSYGPGQPNYGYTF.